The entry below describes one T cell receptor beta chain. There is no known antigen for this receptor. No clone much larger than this one lies a single base away; base qualities are absent. The library was prepared using the immunoSEQ multiplex PCR assay. Each sample had 80,000 to 100,000 TCR templates assayed by the deep sequencing platform. Genomic DNA extracted from sorted T cells was used for TCRbeta CDR3 sequencing. The source study handled its data this way. Clonal analysis of TCRbeta CDR3 data was done in the R programming language. Alloreactive CD4+ and CD8+ clones were identified by comparing unstimulated samples to CFSE-low samples taken after the reaction. By matching sequences to the repertoires of sorted unstimulated Treg and non-Treg cells, each alloreactive CD4+ clone was assigned a regulatory or non-regulatory origin. Imported from immuneACCESS, the table was reduced by TCRdb to in-frame sequences with V and J called. These copies leave out some clones; in studies compared against another copy, an unresolved V gene accounts for under half, and the cause of the remainder is not known. V and J calls and clone size are copied from that table; D and trimming were computed from the DNA. The sample data list about 100,000 clones, and 85% to 95% of these were observed just once. The top ten clones comprise 1% to 1.5% of the sample.

The germline V gene specifies MNHNS as CDR1 and SASEGT as CDR2. The CDR3 runs 12 amino acids, cysteine and phenylalanine included. Solely the CDR3 DNA is kept, with 36 bases framed from the first base. V loses 4 bases, J loses 7 bases, and the germline ends lie 10 bases apart. Sorted unstimulated T cells and proliferating T cells recovered from mixed lymphocyte reactions were subjected to TCRbeta CDR3 sequencing. Fresh whole blood from around 10 HLA-typed healthy donors was used as the source from which PBMCs were isolated. Unstimulated CD4+ non-regulatory T cells were FACS-sorted to map the origin of alloreactive clones. The sample belongs to a study of siplizumab effects on memory and regulatory T cells (dated by TCRdb to between 2019 and 2020). Background for the entire study: The effect of the anti-CD2 antibody siplizumab on alloreactive T-cell subsets was examined in allogeneic mixed lymphocyte reactions constructed from human PBMCs. Paper-wide results and their limitations: Siplizumab significantly lowered the cumulative frequency of alloreactive sequences that could be traced to unstimulated CD4+ memory T cells. No functional confirmation was obtained for the suppressive function of proliferating Tregs from siplizumab cultures. About 80-96% of proliferating CD4+ or CD8+ clones could not be given a naive or memory phenotype. Among mappable alloreactive CD4+ clones, the Treg-derived fraction averaged about 75% with siplizumab versus 26.9% in control reactions. Sequences below about 10^-5 frequency were poorly captured, so only a minor fraction of alloreactive clones could be mapped to unstimulated subsets. Greater diversity appeared to be present in unstimulated naive T cells than in memory T cells, and a substantial contribution to the alloresponse seemed to be made by naive cells.

Sequencing input: non-Treg CD4+ T cells sorted from blood. The intended sense of this specimen's cell subset or site label: FACS-sorted unstimulated CD4+ non-regulatory T cells. The receptor was derived from a human donor in good health. The V gene is TRBV6-1 and the J gene is TRBJ1-2; no D gene call is confident. The CDR3 protein sequence reads: CASSVGTSGYTF. The DNA sequence follows: TGTGCCAGCAGTGTGGGAACATCTGGCTACACCTTC.